This record concerns one T cell receptor (beta chain) sequence. It has no known antigen specificity. Per-nucleotide qualities are absent, and no much larger clonotype sits a single base away. This sample stems from a study of T cell responses to AZD1222 COVID-19 vaccine (TCRdb year 2021). For the study in its entirety: TCR sequencing was performed for 230 to 250 trial participants, of whom 200 to 210 were given two doses of AZD1222 and around 25 were given two doses of MenACWY control vaccine. Enrollment into the trials was organized by age into subgroups of 18-55, 56-69 and 70-plus years, and those subgroups contained approximately 150, 30 and 60 TCR-sequenced participants, respectively. Broader findings and caveats from the paper: A significant rise in spike-specific TCR breadth and depth was observed after two AZD1222 doses relative to day 0 and relative to MenACWY recipients. Participants were mostly white British, with more females than males. The authors suggested clonal diversity may have been underestimated. Conclusions about previously exposed vaccinees are limited, since just a handful of AZD1222 recipients were seropositive for SARS-CoV-2 at baseline. In the small 56-69-year group, the increase in depth fell short of significance, most likely because of low power. Reportedly, close to half of the unique spike-specific TCRs recognized epitopes lying outside the regions that are mutated in the B.1.351 and B.1.1.7 variants. The whole spike protein was spanned by vaccine-associated CD4 TCRs, and dominant responses were seen in regions 160-218 and 743-854. Because no day 14 peak-response samples were available, repertoires were characterized only after the peak T cell response.

The time point label on this specimen signifies: about 28 days (+/-7) after the second vaccine dose. Because spike-specific TCR depth and breadth did not differ between the two schedules, AZD1222 recipients who got a second dose at roughly 4 weeks were pooled with those who got a second dose at roughly 12 weeks. Vaccinee samples were obtained from the UK trials COV001 and COV002, which included a single-blind randomized controlled phase 2/3 trial of AZD1222 (ChAdOx1 nCoV-19) in healthy adults. For TCRbeta chain sequencing, PBMC samples were collected from trial participants at day 0 and at day 28 after the second dose. The CDR3, from cysteine to phenylalanine, totals 17 residues. This entry keeps only the CDR3 DNA: 51 bases, framed from base 1. For this chain, trimming is 5 bases at the V end and 3 bases at the J end, and the number of junction bases without a gene match is 10. Via the germline V gene, CDR1 is MGHDK and CDR2 SYGVNS.

The CDR3 regions of human TCRbeta chains were analyzed by immunosequencing. The paper's data handling went like this. Repertoire TCRs were matched against a reference library of SARS-CoV-2-specific TCRs generated with the MIRA antigen-specificity platform. Breadth was defined as the fraction of unique TCRs that were SARS-CoV-2-associated. Depth was defined as the fraction of total T cells that were SARS-CoV-2-associated. Using the MIRA data, each spike-specific TCR was assigned both to the spike region to which the TCR was reactive and to a CD4 or CD8 class. Log10-transformed breadth and depth values were compared by one-way ANOVA with Sidak's multiple comparisons tests. Sourced from immuneACCESS, this table was stored by TCRdb with only in-frame sequences that have V and J called. A share of the clones is absent; for the studies checked, an unresolved V gene accounts for under half, and the remainder has no known explanation. Clone size and the V and J calls come from that table; the DNA yielded D and trimming. Counted in this sample were about 110,000 clones; roughly 90% of them appeared once. Less than 2.5% of the sample goes to the ten largest clones.

This receptor chain uses TRBV25-1 and TRBJ2-5; TRBD1 aligns with 12 central bases. The input for sequencing was peripheral blood, taken 28 days after the second AZD1222 dose. The TCR was taken from an adult who received the AZD1222 COVID-19 vaccine. The DNA is as follows: TGTGCCAGCAGTCACCGGTCCGGGACAGGGGGCAAAGAGACCCAGTACTTC. The encoded protein is CASSHRSGTGGKETQYF.